Sequencing of this T cell receptor (beta chain) was carried out in a study of blood T cell repertoires in COVID-19. In the authors' methods: Amplification with reference gene primers provided the estimates of nucleated cell counts. Sequencing used immunoSEQ multiplex PCR; TCRdb keeps in-frame clones, though not all of them. That table supplies the V and J calls and clone size; D and trimming were determined from the DNA. This table has about 280,000 clones, roughly 91% appearing once. Seattle patient enrollment occurred during active infection, with longitudinal follow-up thereafter. This clonotype was obtained from a woman aged 30 to 39 with COVID-19, enrolled during active disease. Sequenced: peripheral blood.

CDR3 nucleotides: TGTGCCAGCAGCCGCTTATTAGGGGGTGAGCAGTTCTTC. Its translation is CASSRLLGGEQFF. The chain is built from TRBV3-1 (or the pseudogene TRBV3-2) and TRBJ2-1; weak D call: TRBD1 (6 bases). Germline CDR1 and CDR2: LGHDT and YNNKEL (reference sequence). The CDR3 runs 13 residues. Trimming pared 4 bases from V and 9 bases from J, leaving 13 bases between.